The clone carrying this TCR beta chain was seen once. Sequencing was performed with immunoSEQ multiplex PCR; in TCRdb, only in-frame clones are kept and a portion is missing. The sample consists of under 600,000 clones, roughly 87% of them appearing once. Sample treatment: some 20 received Ad26.COV2.S at low or high dose, single or two shots; 5 received placebo; per-sample allocation not given. Samples analyzed were those drawn on day 63 after the first vaccine or placebo injection. Donation came from an adult in Boston who was aged 18-55 years. Trimming removed 4 bases at V and 1 base at J, with 14 bases between. The CDR3 is 16 amino acids. Germline V gene sequence: CDR1 LNHDA, CDR2 SQIVND (reference sequence). This record belongs to a study of Ad26.COV2.S vaccination and SARS-CoV-2 variants. Study in general: Intramuscularly, Ad26.COV2.S was given either once or twice, 56 days apart.

The chain combines TRBV19 with TRBJ2-1; perhaps TRBD1 as D (5 bases). This TCR was sampled from a person between 18 and 65 years old who received the Ad26.COV2.S COVID-19 vaccine or a placebo. Sample: peripheral blood, taken in a trial of Ad26.COV2.S vaccine versus placebo. CDR3 bases: TGTGCCAGTAGTACCAAAGGGGCGGCTTCCTACAATGAGCAGTTCTTC. It codes for CASSTKGAASYNEQFF.